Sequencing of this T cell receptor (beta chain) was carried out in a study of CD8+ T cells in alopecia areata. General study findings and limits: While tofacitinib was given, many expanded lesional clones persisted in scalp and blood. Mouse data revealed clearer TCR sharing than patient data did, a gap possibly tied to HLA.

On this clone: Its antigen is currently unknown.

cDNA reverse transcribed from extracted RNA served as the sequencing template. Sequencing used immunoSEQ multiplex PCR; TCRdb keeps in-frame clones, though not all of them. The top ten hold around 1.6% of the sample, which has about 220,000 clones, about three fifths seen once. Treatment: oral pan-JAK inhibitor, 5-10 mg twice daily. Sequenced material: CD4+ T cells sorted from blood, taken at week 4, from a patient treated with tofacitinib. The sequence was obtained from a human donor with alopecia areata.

CDR3 residues: CASSLEDSSYEQYF. The CDR3 coding sequence is TGTGCCAGCAGTTTAGAGGACAGCTCCTACGAGCAGTACTTC. The V and J genes are TRBV6-1 and TRBJ2-7; TRBD1 might be the D (6 bases). CDR3 length: 14 residues. Trimming pared 5 bases from V and 0 bases from J, leaving 11 bases between. Germline CDR1 reads MNHNS; CDR2 reads SASEGT.